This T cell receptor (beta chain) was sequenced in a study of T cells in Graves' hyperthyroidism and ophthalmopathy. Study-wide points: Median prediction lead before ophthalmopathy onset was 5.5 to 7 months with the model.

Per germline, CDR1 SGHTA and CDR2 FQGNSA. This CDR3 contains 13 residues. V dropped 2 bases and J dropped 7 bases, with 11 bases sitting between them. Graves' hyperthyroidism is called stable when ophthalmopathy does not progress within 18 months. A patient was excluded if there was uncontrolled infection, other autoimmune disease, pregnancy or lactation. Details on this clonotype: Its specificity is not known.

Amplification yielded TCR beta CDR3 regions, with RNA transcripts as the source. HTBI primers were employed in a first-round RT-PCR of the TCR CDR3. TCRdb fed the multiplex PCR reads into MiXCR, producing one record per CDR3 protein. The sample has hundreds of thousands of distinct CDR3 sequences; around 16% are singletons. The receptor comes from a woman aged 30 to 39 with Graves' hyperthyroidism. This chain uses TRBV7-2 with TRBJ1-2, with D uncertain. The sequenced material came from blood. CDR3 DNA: TGTGCCAGCAGCTTAAGTTCCCACGCTGGCTACACCTTC. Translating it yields CASSLSSHAGYTF.